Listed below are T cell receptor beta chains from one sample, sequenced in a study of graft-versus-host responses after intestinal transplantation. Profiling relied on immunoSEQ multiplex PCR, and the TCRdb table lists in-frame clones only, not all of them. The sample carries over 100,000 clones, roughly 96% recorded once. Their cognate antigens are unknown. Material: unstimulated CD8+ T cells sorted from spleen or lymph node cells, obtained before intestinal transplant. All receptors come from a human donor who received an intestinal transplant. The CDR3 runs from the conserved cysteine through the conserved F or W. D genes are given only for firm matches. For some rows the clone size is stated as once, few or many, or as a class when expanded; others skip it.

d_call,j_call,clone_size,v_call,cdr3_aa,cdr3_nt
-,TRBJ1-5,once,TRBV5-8,CASRPPIGNLWGNQPQHF,TGTGCCAGCAGACCACCTATAGGGAACCTTTGGGGCAATCAGCCCCAGCATTTT
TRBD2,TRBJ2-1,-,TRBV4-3,CASSPERLAGGKDEQFF,TGCGCCAGCAGCCCCGAGAGACTAGCGGGAGGGAAAGATGAGCAGTTCTTC
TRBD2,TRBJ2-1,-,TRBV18,CASSLSGSGTYNEQFF,TGTGCCAGCTCACTTAGCGGGAGTGGAACCTACAATGAGCAGTTCTTC
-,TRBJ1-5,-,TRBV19,CASSTKSWTLSNQPQHF,TGTGCCAGTAGTACCAAATCCTGGACACTTAGCAATCAGCCCCAGCATTTT
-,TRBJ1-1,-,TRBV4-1,CASSPWGTEAFF,TGTGCCAGCAGCCCTTGGGGCACTGAAGCTTTCTTT
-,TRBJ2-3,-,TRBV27,CASSWSVTDTQYF,TGTGCCAGCAGTTGGAGTGTCACAGATACGCAGTATTTT
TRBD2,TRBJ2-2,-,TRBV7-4,CASSPCRLAANTGELFF,TGTGCCAGCAGCCCTTGTCGACTAGCGGCGAACACCGGGGAGCTGTTTTTT
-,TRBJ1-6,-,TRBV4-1,CASSQDPGVDSPLHF,TGCGCCAGCAGCCAAGATCCGGGGGTAGACTCACCCCTCCACTTT
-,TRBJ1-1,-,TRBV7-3,CASRGPELNTEAFF,TGTGCCAGCAGGGGGCCGGAGTTGAACACTGAAGCTTTCTTT
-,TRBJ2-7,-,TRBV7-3,CASSLNYEQYF,TGTGCCAGCAGCTTGAACTACGAGCAGTACTTC
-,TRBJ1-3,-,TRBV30,CAWSAGSGNTIYF,TGTGCCTGGAGCGCAGGCTCTGGAAACACCATATATTTT
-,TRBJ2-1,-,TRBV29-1,CSVGGMNRDYNEQFF,TGCAGCGTTGGAGGGATGAACAGGGACTACAATGAGCAGTTCTTC
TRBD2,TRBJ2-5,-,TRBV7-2,CASSIPTSGKETQYF,TGTGCCAGCAGCATACCGACTAGCGGAAAAGAGACCCAGTACTTC
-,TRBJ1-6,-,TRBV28,CASSPTGPGNSPLHF,TGTGCCAGCAGTCCGACCGGACCTGGAAATTCACCCCTCCACTTT
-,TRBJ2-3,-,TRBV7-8,CASSLALAPSTDTQYF,TGTGCCAGCAGCTTAGCGCTCGCACCAAGCACAGATACGCAGTATTTT
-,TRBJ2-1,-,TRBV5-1,CASSFPDPVLNEQFF,TGCGCCAGCAGCTTTCCGGACCCTGTCCTCAATGAGCAGTTCTTC
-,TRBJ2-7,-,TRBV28,CASSLTLVQGTYEQYF,TGTGCCAGCAGTTTAACCCTCGTTCAGGGGACCTACGAGCAGTACTTC
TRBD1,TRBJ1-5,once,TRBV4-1,CASSQVQGGNQPQHF,TGCGCCAGCAGCCAAGTGCAGGGGGGCAATCAGCCCCAGCATTTT
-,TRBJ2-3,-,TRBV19,CASTGGSTDTQYF,TGTGCCAGTACAGGCGGGAGCACAGATACGCAGTATTTT
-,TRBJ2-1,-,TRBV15,CATSRDGDNEQFF,TGTGCCACCAGCAGAGATGGGGACAATGAGCAGTTCTTC
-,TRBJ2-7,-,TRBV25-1,CASSSKKRQGSYEQYF,TGTGCCAGCAGCTCAAAAAAGCGTCAGGGATCCTACGAGCAGTACTTC
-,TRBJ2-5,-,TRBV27,CGEETQYF,TGTGGAGAGGAGACCCAGTACTTC
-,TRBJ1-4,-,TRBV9,CASSVSGRGNEKLFF,TGTGCCAGCAGCGTATCAGGTCGGGGGAATGAAAAACTGTTTTTT
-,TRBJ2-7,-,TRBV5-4,CASSQAIRGPNEQYF,TGCGCCAGCAGCCAAGCTATCAGGGGCCCCAACGAGCAGTACTTC
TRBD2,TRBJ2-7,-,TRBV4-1,CASSHGRGSDEQYF,TGCGCCAGCAGCCATGGGAGGGGTAGCGACGAGCAGTACTTC
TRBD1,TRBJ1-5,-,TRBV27,CASRPTGYSNQPQHF,TGTGCCAGCCGACCGACAGGGTATAGCAATCAGCCCCAGCATTTT
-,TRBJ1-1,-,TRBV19,CASSIQGTVSAEAFF,TGTGCCAGTAGTATCCAGGGGACGGTTTCGGCTGAAGCTTTCTTT
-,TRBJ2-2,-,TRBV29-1,CSVEDLDTGELFF,TGCAGCGTTGAAGATCTAGACACCGGGGAGCTGTTTTTT
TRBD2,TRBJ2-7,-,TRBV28,CASSLRAGRAGGYEQYF,TGTGCCAGCAGTTTAAGGGCAGGGCGAGCGGGAGGCTACGAGCAGTACTTC
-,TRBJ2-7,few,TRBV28,CASSFRGAGEQYF,TGTGCCAGCAGCTTCCGGGGGGCCGGCGAGCAGTACTTC
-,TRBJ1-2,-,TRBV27,CASSPGYGYTF,TGTGCCAGCAGTCCGGGATATGGCTACACCTTC
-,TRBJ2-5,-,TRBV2,CASSEAPSDTGYF,TGTGCCAGCAGTGAAGCGCCCTCGGACACGGGGTACTTC
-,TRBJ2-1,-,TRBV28,CASSPPGSSYNEQFF,TGTGCCAGCAGTCCACCCGGGAGCTCCTACAATGAGCAGTTCTTC
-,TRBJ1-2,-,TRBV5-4,CASSSPRPGTNYGYTF,TGTGCCAGCAGCTCCCCTCGTCCGGGGACTAACTATGGCTACACCTTC